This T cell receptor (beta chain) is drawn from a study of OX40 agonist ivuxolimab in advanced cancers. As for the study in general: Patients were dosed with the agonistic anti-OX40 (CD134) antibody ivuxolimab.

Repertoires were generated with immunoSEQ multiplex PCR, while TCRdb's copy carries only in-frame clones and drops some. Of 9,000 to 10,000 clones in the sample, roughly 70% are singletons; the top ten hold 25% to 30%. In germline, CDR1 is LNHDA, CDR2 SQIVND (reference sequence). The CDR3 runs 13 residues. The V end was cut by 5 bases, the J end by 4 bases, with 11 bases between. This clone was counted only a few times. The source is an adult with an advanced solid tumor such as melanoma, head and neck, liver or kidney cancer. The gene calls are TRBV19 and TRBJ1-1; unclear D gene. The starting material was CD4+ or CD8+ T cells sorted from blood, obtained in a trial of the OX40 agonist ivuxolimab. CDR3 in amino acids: CASSPGRGTEAFF. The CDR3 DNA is TGTGCCAGTAGTCCCGGAAGAGGCACTGAAGCTTTCTTT.